The text below deals with one T cell receptor beta chain. The CDR3 is made up of 16 amino acids. V lost 4 bases, J lost 5 bases, and 10 bases stayed unmatched. CDR1 SGHRS and CDR2 YFSETQ come from the germline V gene. These data are taken from a study of control samples from healthy donors and cancer patients. The table came from immunoSEQ multiplex PCR; TCRdb's copy has only in-frame clones and leaves some out. This table has about 51,000 clones, about nine tenths appearing once. The sequence came from a man aged 45-65 years with head and neck cancer. Sequencing input: PBMCs. This chain connects TRBV5-1 to TRBJ2-3; 10 nucleotides line up with TRBD2. The CDR3 bases are TGCGCCAGCAGCCCCCAGGCTAGCGGGGGTGGAGATACGCAGTATTTT. This gives the protein CASSPQASGGGDTQYF.